A selection of T cell receptor beta chains follows, all from one sample in a study of OX40 agonist ivuxolimab in advanced cancers. The method was immunoSEQ multiplex PCR; TCRdb's version includes in-frame clones alone and lacks a portion of them. This sample carries roughly 40,000 clones, approximately 75% of them seen once, and the ten largest clones take approximately 2.4%. This material consisted of CD4+ or CD8+ T cells sorted from blood, taken in a trial of the OX40 agonist ivuxolimab. All receptors derive from an adult with an advanced solid tumor such as melanoma, head and neck, liver or kidney cancer. Each CDR3 is given with its conserved first and last residue. Each record gives: D gene, V gene, J gene, CDR3 DNA, CDR3 protein. D genes are given only for firm matches.

D: TRBD2
V: TRBV5-5
J: TRBJ2-7
DNA: TGTGCCAGCAGCTTGGACCTAGCGGGAGTTAACGAGCAGTACTTC
CDR3: CASSLDLAGVNEQYF

D: NA
V: TRBV6-1
J: TRBJ2-1
DNA: TGTGCCAGCCTTGCTGGGTTCTACAATGAGCAGTTCTTC
CDR3: CASLAGFYNEQFF

D: TRBD1
V: TRBV9
J: TRBJ2-5
DNA: TGTGCCAGCAGCGTGGGGACAGCGTACCAAGAGACCCAGTACTTC
CDR3: CASSVGTAYQETQYF

D: NA
V: TRBV4-1
J: TRBJ1-1
DNA: TGCGCCAGCAGGCGGGACACTGAAGCTTTCTTT
CDR3: CASRRDTEAFF

D: NA
V: TRBV2
J: TRBJ2-6
DNA: TGTGCCAGCAGGGCCGGACAGACAGTTTCTGGGGCCAACGTCCTGACTTTC
CDR3: CASRAGQTVSGANVLTF

D: TRBD2
V: TRBV5-6
J: TRBJ2-2
DNA: TGTGCCAGCCCGCCGGGACTAGGAGAAACCGGGGAGCTGTTTTTT
CDR3: CASPPGLGETGELFF

D: TRBD2
V: TRBV4-2
J: TRBJ2-5
DNA: TGTGCCAGCAGCCCCCAAGGCGGGAGAATCGAGACCCAGTACTTC
CDR3: CASSPQGGRIETQYF

D: TRBD2
V: TRBV30
J: TRBJ2-1
DNA: TGTGCCTGGAGTGCGACTAGCGGCTACAATGAGCAGTTCTTC
CDR3: CAWSATSGYNEQFF

D: NA
V: TRBV30
J: TRBJ2-2
DNA: TGTGCCTGGACAAGGCCTAGTACAGGCAGGTACACCGGGGAGCTGTTTTTT
CDR3: CAWTRPSTGRYTGELFF

D: TRBD1
V: TRBV7-3
J: TRBJ1-1
DNA: TGTGCCAGCAGCTTAGACCGGGACAGGGTCCCGAACACTGAAGCTTTCTTT
CDR3: CASSLDRDRVPNTEAFF

D: NA
V: TRBV29-1
J: TRBJ2-1
DNA: TGCAGCGTTCTAGGGGGGGCATGGCATAATGAGCAGTTCTTC
CDR3: CSVLGGAWHNEQFF

D: NA
V: TRBV5-8
J: TRBJ2-7
DNA: TGTGCCAGCAGCTTAACCGGAACCTACGAGCAGTACTTC
CDR3: CASSLTGTYEQYF

D: NA
V: TRBV9
J: TRBJ2-5
DNA: TGTGCCAGCAGCGTAGGGGCGGCGGAGACCCAGTACTTC
CDR3: CASSVGAAETQYF

D: TRBD1
V: TRBV6-9
J: TRBJ1-5
DNA: TGTGCCAGCAGCCATTGGGACAGGGAAAGTCATCAGCCCCAGCATTTT
CDR3: CASSHWDRESHQPQHF

D: NA
V: TRBV11-2
J: TRBJ2-5
DNA: TGTGCCAGCAGCTTCAACCCTGAAGAGACCCAGTACTTC
CDR3: CASSFNPEETQYF

D: NA
V: TRBV11-2
J: TRBJ2-7
DNA: TGTGCCAGCAGCCCTTTGGGCGAGCAGTACTTC
CDR3: CASSPLGEQYF

D: NA
V: TRBV10-3
J: TRBJ2-7
DNA: TGTGCCATCAGTGCGGGCAGGGGCAGCTACGAGCAGTACTTC
CDR3: CAISAGRGSYEQYF

D: NA
V: TRBV7-9
J: TRBJ1-2
DNA: TGTGCCAGCAGCAGAGAAGTCTATGGCTACACCTTC
CDR3: CASSREVYGYTF